This is a list of T cell receptor beta chains from one sample in a study of T-cell memory formation after mild COVID-19. TCRdb itself ran the 5' RACE reads through MiXCR, one entry per CDR3 protein. The table records 65,000 to 100,000 distinct CDR3 sequences, 10% to 15% of them present only once. Sample: PBMCs or a T cell subset sorted from them (not recorded which). The receptors here all came from a young man who had mild COVID-19 (a few samples of this study predate the infection). Cell type and time point are not known. The CDR3 runs from the conserved cysteine through the conserved F or W. The order of the fields is J gene, clone size, V gene, D gene, CDR3 protein, CDR3 DNA. The D gene is left open where the match is weak. Only some rows state a clone size, as once, few, many or a class for expanded clones.

TRBJ2-1 | NA | TRBV4-3 | NA | CASSPVGLGEQFF | TGCGCCAGCAGCCCCGTCGGGTTGGGTGAGCAGTTCTTC
TRBJ2-5 | NA | TRBV12-3/TRBV12-4 | TRBD2 | CASSFQGLAGPQETQYF | TGTGCCAGCAGTTTTCAAGGACTAGCGGGGCCTCAAGAGACCCAGTACTTC
TRBJ2-2 | few | TRBV4-1 | NA | CASSQYVGDTGELFF | TGCGCCAGCAGCCAGTATGTGGGGGACACCGGGGAGCTGTTTTTT
TRBJ2-2 | NA | TRBV4-2 | TRBD2 | CASSQRGLAGGRIPGELFF | TGTGCCAGCAGCCAGAGGGGACTAGCGGGGGGGCGGATCCCCGGGGAGCTGTTTTTT
TRBJ1-1 | NA | TRBV7-9 | NA | CASSLGDRGHLNTEAFF | TGTGCCAGCAGCTTAGGGGACCGGGGACACCTGAACACTGAAGCTTTCTTT
TRBJ2-3 | medium-sized | TRBV5-1 | TRBD1 | CASSLRTGSDTQYF | TGCGCCAGCAGCTTGAGGACAGGGTCGGATACGCAGTATTTT
TRBJ2-3 | NA | TRBV29-1 | NA | CSADKEAMDTQYF | TGCAGCGCAGACAAGGAGGCCATGGATACGCAGTATTTT
TRBJ2-6 | NA | TRBV5-6 | TRBD1 | CASSFGQGFSGANVLTF | TGTGCCAGCAGCTTCGGACAGGGTTTCTCTGGGGCCAACGTCCTGACTTTC
TRBJ2-2 | few | TRBV5-1 | NA | CASSLDRFPTGELFF | TGCGCCAGCAGCTTGGACAGGTTCCCCACCGGGGAGCTGTTTTTT
TRBJ1-5 | NA | TRBV20-1 | NA | CSATSLDRPDQPQHF | TGCAGTGCCACCTCCTTGGACAGACCCGATCAGCCCCAGCATTTT
TRBJ1-2 | NA | TRBV9 | TRBD1 | CASSVLGQGVGYTF | TGTGCCAGCAGCGTACTAGGACAGGGTGTCGGCTACACCTTC
TRBJ1-2 | NA | TRBV7-9 | TRBD1 | CASVQGANYGYTF | TGTGCCAGCGTGCAGGGGGCTAACTATGGCTACACCTTC
TRBJ2-1 | NA | TRBV29-1 | NA | CSVGAGARNEQFF | TGCAGCGTTGGAGCCGGGGCGAGGAATGAGCAGTTCTTC
TRBJ1-6 | NA | TRBV4-2 | NA | CASSQLREDSPLHF | TGTGCCAGCAGCCAACTCAGGGAAGATTCACCCCTCCACTTT
TRBJ2-5 | few | TRBV15 | NA | CATSRDLRAAQETQYF | TGTGCCACCAGCAGAGACCTGCGGGCCGCGCAAGAGACCCAGTACTTC
TRBJ2-3 | once | TRBV20-1 | TRBD2 | CSASSGGHTQYF | TGCAGTGCTAGTAGCGGGGGGCATACGCAGTATTTT
TRBJ1-2 | few | TRBV7-2 | NA | CASSFDFPGVSQRGYTF | TGTGCCAGCAGCTTCGATTTCCCAGGGGTGTCGCAGCGTGGCTACACCTTC
TRBJ2-7 | few | TRBV5-1 | TRBD1 | CASSFGTGSYEQYF | TGCGCCAGCAGCTTCGGGACAGGCTCCTACGAGCAGTACTTC
TRBJ2-3 | NA | TRBV5-4 | NA | CASSHRPSTDTQYF | TGTGCCAGCAGCCACCGGCCTAGCACAGATACGCAGTATTTT
TRBJ2-1 | NA | TRBV6-5 | TRBD2 | CASRASGNSYNEQFF | TGTGCCAGCAGAGCTAGCGGAAACTCCTACAATGAGCAGTTCTTC
TRBJ1-6 | few | TRBV4-3 | NA | CASSQGNSGTSYNSPLHF | TGCGCCAGCAGCCAGGGTAATTCTGGGACGTCCTATAATTCACCCCTCCACTTT
TRBJ2-1 | NA | TRBV7-6 | NA | CASSKTTSSYNEQFF | TGTGCCAGCAGCAAGACTACCAGCTCCTACAATGAGCAGTTCTTC
TRBJ2-5 | few | TRBV2 | NA | CASSAFFESGETQYF | TGTGCCAGCAGTGCCTTCTTTGAGTCCGGAGAGACCCAGTACTTC
TRBJ2-7 | few | TRBV27 | TRBD1 | CASSQTQGSEQYF | TGTGCCAGCAGTCAAACACAGGGGAGCGAGCAGTACTTC
TRBJ2-3 | NA | TRBV10-3 | NA | CAISESRGGTDTQYF | TGTGCCATCAGTGAGTCCCGAGGGGGGACAGATACGCAGTATTTT
TRBJ2-7 | NA | TRBV20-1 | NA | CSATLLGSYEQYF | TGCAGTGCTACTCTCCTTGGCTCCTACGAGCAGTACTTC
TRBJ1-1 | NA | TRBV12-3/TRBV12-4 | NA | CASSFSPNTEAFF | TGTGCCAGCAGTTTTTCCCCGAACACTGAAGCTTTCTTT
TRBJ2-6 | few | TRBV4-1 | TRBD2 | CASSPLASGANVLTF | TGCGCCAGCAGCCCACTAGCGTCCGGGGCCAACGTCCTGACTTTC
TRBJ1-1 | few | TRBV6-2/TRBV6-3 | TRBD1 | CASSARDRANTEAFF | TGTGCCAGCAGTGCCCGTGACAGGGCGAACACTGAAGCTTTCTTT
TRBJ1-6 | few | TRBV15 | NA | CATSRVLNSPLHF | TGTGCCACCAGCAGAGTTCTTAATTCACCCCTCCACTTT
TRBJ1-3 | NA | TRBV20-1 | NA | CSARDGAGINTIYF | TGCAGTGCTAGGGACGGAGCTGGGATAAACACCATATATTTT
TRBJ1-5 | NA | TRBV6-5 | NA | CASRAGFFPSNQPQHF | TGTGCCAGCAGAGCAGGGTTCTTCCCTAGCAATCAGCCCCAGCATTTT
TRBJ2-1 | few | TRBV14 | NA | CASGSLDANEQFF | TGTGCCAGCGGCTCGCTTGACGCCAATGAGCAGTTCTTC
TRBJ1-1 | few | TRBV10-1 | NA | CASSERMNTEAFF | TGCGCCAGCAGTGAACGGATGAACACTGAAGCTTTCTTT
TRBJ2-5 | NA | TRBV21-1 | NA | CASSKDRDQETQYF | TGTGCCAGCAGCAAAGACAGAGACCAAGAGACCCAGTACTTC
TRBJ1-6 | few | TRBV20-1 | NA | CSAPGYSYNSPLHF | TGCAGTGCGCCAGGGTACTCCTATAATTCACCCCTCCACTTT
TRBJ2-5 | NA | TRBV23-1 | TRBD2 | CASSHLPAGGPIQETQYF | TGCGCCAGCAGTCACCTTCCAGCGGGGGGCCCAATCCAAGAGACCCAGTACTTC
TRBJ2-7 | many | TRBV7-9 | NA | CASSTPRGYEQYF | TGTGCCAGCAGCACCCCCCGGGGCTACGAGCAGTACTTC
TRBJ2-1 | many | TRBV7-9 | NA | CASSLIGNEQFF | TGTGCCAGCAGCTTGATTGGCAATGAGCAGTTCTTC
TRBJ1-1 | few | TRBV11-2 | NA | CASSLARSGTEAFF | TGTGCCAGCAGCTTAGCACGGTCCGGCACTGAAGCTTTCTTT
TRBJ2-7 | NA | TRBV4-1 | TRBD1 | CASSLTGTGLLEQYF | TGCGCCAGCAGCCTTACCGGGACAGGGCTCCTCGAGCAGTACTTC
TRBJ2-3 | medium-sized | TRBV7-8 | TRBD2 | CASSPQRGGRDTQYF | TGTGCCAGCAGCCCCCAGCGGGGGGGCCGTGATACGCAGTATTTT
TRBJ2-1 | NA | TRBV4-3 | NA | CASSQWAESSYNEQFF | TGCGCCAGCAGCCAATGGGCGGAGAGCTCCTACAATGAGCAGTTCTTC
TRBJ2-7 | many | TRBV27 | NA | CASSSGDEQYF | TGTGCCAGCAGCTCCGGGGACGAGCAGTACTTC
TRBJ1-5 | NA | TRBV7-2 | NA | CASSLGIMGQPQHF | TGTGCCAGCAGCTTAGGCATTATGGGTCAGCCCCAGCATTTT
TRBJ2-5 | few | TRBV7-3 | TRBD2 | CASSLFSGGTQETQYF | TGTGCCAGCAGCTTATTTTCGGGGGGAACCCAAGAGACCCAGTACTTC
TRBJ1-5 | NA | TRBV7-9 | NA | CASSSGGYSNQPQHF | TGTGCCAGCAGCTCGGGGGGTTATAGCAATCAGCCCCAGCATTTT
TRBJ1-5 | NA | TRBV16 | NA | CASSQFFGGNQPQHF | TGTGCCAGCAGCCAATTTTTTGGAGGCAATCAGCCCCAGCATTTT